The entry below describes one T cell receptor (beta chain). Its antigen is currently unknown. The data belong to a study of cytomegalovirus exposure and HLA in healthy donors. 60 Vbeta and 13 Jbeta primers were used in PCR. Sequencing was performed with immunoSEQ multiplex PCR; in TCRdb, only in-frame clones are kept and a portion is missing. This repertoire includes roughly 73,000 clones. Overall study findings and caveats: Association with HLA alleles at 0.05 false discovery rate was found for roughly 17,000 TCR beta sequences in a later analysis.

The V gene lost 4 bases and the J gene lost 4 bases, with 13 bases spanning the gap. Germline values: CDR1 SNHLY, CDR2 FYNNEI. CDR3 length: 14 residues. The sample taken for sequencing was PBMCs. The chain combines TRBV2 with TRBJ1-2, with D tentatively TRBD1 (5 bases). This sequence was found in a female donor in good health and CMV-seropositive. DNA of the CDR3: TGTGCCAGCAGTGTAGACTCGGGGGGCTATGGCTACACCTTC. Protein sequence: CASSVDSGGYGYTF.